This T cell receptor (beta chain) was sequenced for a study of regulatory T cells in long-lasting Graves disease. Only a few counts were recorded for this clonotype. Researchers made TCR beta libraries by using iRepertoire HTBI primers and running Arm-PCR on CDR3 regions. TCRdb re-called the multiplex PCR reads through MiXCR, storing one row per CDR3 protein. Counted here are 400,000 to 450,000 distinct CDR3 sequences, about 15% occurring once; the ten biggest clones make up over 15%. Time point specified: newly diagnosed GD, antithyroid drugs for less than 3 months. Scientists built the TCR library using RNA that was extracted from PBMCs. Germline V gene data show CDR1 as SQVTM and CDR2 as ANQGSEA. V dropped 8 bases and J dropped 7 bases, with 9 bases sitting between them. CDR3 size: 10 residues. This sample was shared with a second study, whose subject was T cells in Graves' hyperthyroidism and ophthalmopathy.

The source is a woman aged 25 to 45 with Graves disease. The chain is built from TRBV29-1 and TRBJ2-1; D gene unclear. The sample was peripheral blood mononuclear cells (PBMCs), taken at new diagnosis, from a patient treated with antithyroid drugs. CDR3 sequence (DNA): TGCAGCTCGGGTGCAAATGAGCAGTTCTTC. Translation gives CSSGANEQFF.